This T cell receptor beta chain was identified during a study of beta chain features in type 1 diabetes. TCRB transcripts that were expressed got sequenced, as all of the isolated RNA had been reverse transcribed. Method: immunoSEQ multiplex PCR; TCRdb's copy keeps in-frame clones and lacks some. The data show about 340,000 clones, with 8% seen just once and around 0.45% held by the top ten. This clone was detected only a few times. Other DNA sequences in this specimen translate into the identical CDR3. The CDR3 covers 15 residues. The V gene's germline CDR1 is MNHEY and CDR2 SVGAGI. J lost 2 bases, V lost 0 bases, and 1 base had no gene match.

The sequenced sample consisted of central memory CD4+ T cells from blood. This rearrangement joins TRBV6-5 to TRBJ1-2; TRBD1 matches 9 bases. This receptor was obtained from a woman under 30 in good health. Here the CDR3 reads CASSYSGQGNYGYTF. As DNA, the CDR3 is TGTGCCAGCAGTTACTCCGGACAGGGGAACTATGGCTACACCTTC.